The sequence of this TCR beta chain was determined in a study of blood T cell repertoires in COVID-19. Across the study: Sites across the United States, Italy and Spain contributed samples from acute and convalescent COVID-19. Sources were T cells, B-cell-depleted T cells, or PBMCs; the material itself was cDNA or gDNA.

Under the authors' procedure: Quantification of nucleated cells was approximated via reference gene primer amplification. Clones were sequenced by immunoSEQ multiplex PCR, and TCRdb holds only the in-frame ones, with some missing. The D gene and trimming were derived from the DNA, and the V and J assignments and clone size from that table. The sample has some 130,000 clones, less than 90% seen once. The CDR3 covers 14 residues. Trimming pared 6 bases from V and 4 bases from J, leaving 14 bases between. The V gene's germline CDR1 is SGHDT and CDR2 YYEEEE. This clone was found a few times. The sequencing input was peripheral blood. The TCR comes from a man between 65 and 79 years old with acute or convalescent COVID-19. The V gene is TRBV5-6, the J gene TRBJ1-5, with D maybe TRBD1 (5 bases). The CDR3 here is CASTVRGGNQPQHF. The CDR3 DNA follows: TGTGCCAGCACCGTACGGGGGGGGAATCAGCCCCAGCATTTT.